A selection of T cell receptor beta chains follows, all from one sample in a study of blood T cell repertoires in COVID-19. Here immunoSEQ multiplex PCR was the method, and the copy in TCRdb shows in-frame clones only, minus some. The sample shows a few hundred thousand clones, approximately 86% of them seen only once. The sequenced material came from peripheral blood. The receptor source for this set is a woman in her 70s with active or convalescent COVID-19. The CDR3 runs from the conserved cysteine through the conserved F or W. The order of the fields is D gene, V gene, clone size, J gene, CDR3 protein, CDR3 DNA. The D gene is left open where the match is weak. Clone size is not always given. Where it is, it says once, few, many or a class for expanded clones.

>.|TRBV4-2|.|TRBJ1-1
CASSQERTHRNTEAFF
TGTGCCAGCAGCCAAGAAAGGACACATAGGAACACTGAAGCTTTCTTT
>.|TRBV5-5|.|TRBJ1-2
CASSVKQGVGYGYTF
TGTGCCAGCAGCGTAAAACAGGGTGTCGGCTATGGCTACACCTTC
>.|TRBV7-8|.|TRBJ1-1
CASSLEYMNTEAFF
TGTGCCAGCAGCTTAGAATACATGAACACTGAAGCTTTCTTT
>TRBD1|TRBV19|once|TRBJ1-2
CASRTGQGNYGYTF
TGTGCCAGTAGGACGGGACAGGGGAATTATGGCTACACCTTC
>.|TRBV19|.|TRBJ1-2
CASSVRDIYGYTF
TGTGCCAGTAGTGTCCGGGACATCTATGGCTACACCTTC
>TRBD1|TRBV9|.|TRBJ1-2
CASSFLGTGDYGYTF
TGTGCCAGCAGCTTCCTCGGGACAGGGGACTATGGCTACACCTTC
>TRBD1|TRBV7-2|.|TRBJ1-6
CASSVNQGDSPLHF
TGTGCCAGCAGCGTAAACCAGGGGGATTCACCCCTCCACTTT
>TRBD1|TRBV10-3|.|TRBJ1-1
CAIGRQGILSAFF
TGTGCCATCGGCAGACAGGGGATTTTGTCGGCTTTCTTT
>TRBD1|TRBV24-1|.|TRBJ2-1
CATSEGQGAPGQFF
TGTGCCACCAGTGAGGGACAGGGGGCCCCCGGGCAGTTCTTC
>.|TRBV19|.|TRBJ2-5
CASSMRGGPWETQYF
TGTGCCAGTAGTATGAGGGGGGGACCCTGGGAGACCCAGTACTTC
>TRBD1|TRBV7-8|.|TRBJ2-7
CASSLNRGAAYEQYF
TGTGCCAGCAGCTTAAACAGGGGCGCGGCTTACGAGCAGTACTTC
>.|TRBV5-5|.|TRBJ1-4
CASSPWPSTNEKLFF
TGTGCCAGCAGCCCCTGGCCATCAACTAATGAAAAACTGTTTTTT
>TRBD1|TRBV4-1|.|TRBJ1-2
CASSQDGNRGYGYTF
TGCGCCAGCAGCCAAGATGGAAACAGGGGATATGGCTACACCTTC
>.|TRBV19|.|TRBJ2-2
CASSISTNTGELFF
TGTGCCAGTAGTATTTCTACGAACACCGGGGAGCTGTTTTTT
>TRBD1|TRBV5-1|.|TRBJ1-2
CASSLRTGRNYGYTF
TGCGCCAGCAGCTTGAGGACAGGGCGCAACTATGGCTACACCTTC
>.|TRBV5-6|.|TRBJ2-1
CASSLKDYSYNEQFF
TGTGCCAGCAGCTTAAAGGACTACTCCTACAATGAGCAGTTCTTC
>.|TRBV18|.|TRBJ2-2
CASSPSAGTGELFF
TGTGCCAGCTCACCGTCTGCAGGGACCGGGGAGCTGTTTTTT
>TRBD1|TRBV18|.|TRBJ1-1
CASSPRQGVGTEAFF
TGTGCCAGCTCACCACGACAGGGCGTGGGGACTGAAGCTTTCTTT
>TRBD1|TRBV11-2|.|TRBJ2-5
CASSYPRRQGAQETQYF
TGTGCCAGCAGCTATCCAAGACGACAGGGGGCCCAAGAGACCCAGTACTTC
>.|TRBV6-1|few|TRBJ2-7
CASSRVSEGQYF
TGTGCCAGCAGTCGGGTGTCCGAAGGGCAGTACTTC
>.|TRBV7-2|.|TRBJ2-7
CASSFAQPYYEQYF
TGTGCCAGCAGCTTTGCACAGCCGTACTACGAGCAGTACTTC
>.|TRBV5-1|.|TRBJ1-1
CASSPYGLGAFF
TGCGCCAGCAGCCCCTACGGACTTGGGGCTTTCTTT